The 30 T cell receptor beta chains reported below all come from one sample, sequenced in a study of blood T cell repertoires in COVID-19. Libraries were prepared by immunoSEQ multiplex PCR; TCRdb keeps only in-frame clonotypes and omits some of them. Seen here are about 310,000 clones, about nine tenths observed once, and the top ten hold roughly a tenth. Source material: PBMCs or T cells enriched from blood (not recorded which). The receptors were gathered from a woman aged 40 to 50 who had recovered from COVID-19.

This chain links TRBV11-3 with TRBJ2-7, with 10 bases that match TRBD2. J lost 0 bases, V lost 5 bases, and 7 bases had no gene match. The CDR3 loop spans 16 amino acids. The germline CDR1 and CDR2 sequences are SGHNT and YENEEA. The CDR3 DNA reads as TGTGCCAGCAGCCCCCGGACTAGCGGAAACTCCTACGAGCAGTACTTC. Translating gives CASSPRTSGNSYEQYF.

This CDR3 is CASSLKDTSYEQYF. DNA of the CDR3: TGTGCCAGCAGTTTAAAGGACACCTCCTACGAGCAGTACTTC. The chain recombines TRBV27 with TRBJ2-7, with D perhaps TRBD1 (5 bases). The V and J ends lost 2 bases and 0 bases respectively, with 8 bases between them. The CDR3 is 14 residues long. Per germline, CDR1 MNHEY and CDR2 SMNVEV (reference sequence).

This chain joins TRBV27 and TRBJ2-7; 8 bases match TRBD1. CDR1 and CDR2 from the germline V gene are MNHEY and SMNVEV (reference sequence). V gave up 3 bases and J gave up 5 bases; unmatched junction bases: 12. The CDR3 is made up of 16 amino acids. CDR3 DNA: TGTGCCAGCAGTTTTTACCGGGACAGGCCGAAGGACGAGCAGTACTTC. Its translation: CASSFYRDRPKDEQYF.

The chain combines TRBV6-5 with TRBJ1-3; a weak D match, TRBD1 (6 bases). CDR1 and CDR2 from the germline V gene are MNHEY and SVGAGI. The CDR3 sequence is 14 residues long. V lost 5 bases and J lost 2, with 10 bases in between. This CDR3 is CASSRSGAGNTIYF. In DNA form, the CDR3 reads TGTGCCAGCAGTCGGTCAGGGGCTGGAAACACCATATATTTT.

The chain joins TRBV7-9 to TRBJ2-1, with TRBD1 matching 9 bases. Germline V lookup: CDR1 SEHNR, CDR2 FQNEAQ (reference sequence). This CDR3 has 15 residues. Germline trimming cut 5 bases from V and 7 bases from J; bases unmatched to any gene: 9. As DNA, the CDR3 is TGTGCCAGCAGCCCGGCACAGGGGGCGTGGAATGAGCAGTTCTTC. Residues: CASSPAQGAWNEQFF.

This clone has just one count. The chain uses TRBV3-1 (or the pseudogene TRBV3-2) and TRBJ1-3, with D hard to call. V shed 0 bases and J shed 2 bases, with 8 bases lying between them. The CDR3 totals 15 residues. Germline V gene sequence: CDR1 LGHDT, CDR2 YNNKEL (reference sequence). CDR3 DNA: TGTGCCAGCAGCCAAGACCAGGTAGCTGGAAACACCATATATTTT. Its protein product is CASSQDQVAGNTIYF.

This clone was recorded once. The chain employs TRBV7-8 and TRBJ2-7; 8 nucleotides line up with TRBD2. Germline CDR1 SGHVS, CDR2 FQNEAQ. The trim removed 0 bases at V and 7 bases at J, leaving 8 bases unmatched. CDR3 length equals 15 residues. CDR3 sequence: CASSLAGAGANEQYF. The CDR3, as DNA: TGTGCCAGCAGCTTAGCTGGAGCGGGGGCTAATGAGCAGTACTTC.

The rearrangement uses TRBV28 and TRBJ1-1, with TRBD1 matching over 8 bases. CDR1 is MDHEN, CDR2 SYDVKM, per germline. The ends lost 11 bases at V and 6 bases at J; junction bases unmatched: 14. This CDR3 is 14 amino acids long. CDR3 protein: CASLPGGTGPEAFF. The CDR3 bases are TGTGCCTCCCTGCCCGGGGGGACAGGCCCTGAAGCTTTCTTT.

The rearrangement joins TRBV4-3 to TRBJ1-4; no clear D. Germline CDR1 LGHNA, CDR2 YSLEER. The CDR3 runs to 15 residues. V was clipped by 4 bases and J by 7 bases, with 16 bases between them. CDR3 sequence (DNA): TGCGCCAGCAGCCGAAATCGGGAAATCGGTGAAAAACTGTTTTTT. Residues: CASSRNREIGEKLFF.

The CDR3 DNA follows: TGCGCCAGCAGATTAGCGGGAGACGAGCAGTACTTC. Its translation is CASRLAGDEQYF. The gene calls are TRBV5-1 and TRBJ2-7, with 9 bases identical to TRBD2. Germline assignment: CDR1 SGHRS and CDR2 YFSETQ. With V trimmed by 5 bases and J by 5 bases, 2 bases remained unmatched. This CDR3 is built from 12 residues.

The chain couples TRBV28 to TRBJ1-1; D is unresolved. The CDR3 loop spans 12 amino acids. The ends were cut back, 7 bases at V and 6 bases at J, with 12 bases in the middle. Germline V gives CDR1 MDHEN, CDR2 SYDVKM. The CDR3 region has the DNA TGTGCCAGCACCTCCTTCGGGGCTGAAGCTTTCTTT. Translated: CASTSFGAEAFF.

The genes are TRBV5-1 and TRBJ2-4, with 12 nucleotides matching TRBD1. The CDR3 runs 15 residues. Germline assignment: CDR1 SGHRS and CDR2 YFSETQ. The junction had 4 bases not matched to a gene; V was cut back by 4 bases and J by 5 bases. CDR3 in DNA: TGCGCCAGCAGCGTTGGGACAGGGGGCCAAAACATTCAGTACTTC. As protein: CASSVGTGGQNIQYF.

The chain links TRBV7-6 to TRBJ2-3; tentative D call: TRBD2 (6 bases). CDR1 SGHVS and CDR2 FNYEAQ come from the germline V gene. The CDR3 totals 16 residues. Trimming took 4 bases from V and 5 from J, leaving 19 bases between them. The CDR3 sequence is CASSSMPGLRRDTQYF. CDR3 coding DNA: TGTGCCAGCAGCTCGATGCCGGGACTCAGGAGAGATACGCAGTATTTT.

V and J are TRBV19 and TRBJ2-1; the D gene is possibly TRBD2 (6 bases). This CDR3 is built from 17 residues. Germline CDR1 and CDR2: LNHDA and SQIVND (reference sequence). The germline V and J ends were trimmed by 3 bases and 4 bases, with 19 bases remaining between them. The CDR3 is CASSILGDFRLYNEQFF. In DNA form, the CDR3 reads TGTGCCAGTAGTATCCTGGGGGACTTCCGACTTTACAATGAGCAGTTCTTC.

A note on this clone: Other DNA sequences in the sample encode the same CDR3. CDR3 in amino acids: CASSAGQGALETQYF. Here the CDR3 DNA reads TGTGCCAGCAGCGCTGGACAGGGGGCGCTGGAGACCCAGTACTTC. The chain links TRBV9 to TRBJ2-5; 11 bases map to TRBD1. J lost 5 bases, V lost 3 bases, and 6 bases had no gene match. Germline V gene data show CDR1 as SGDLS and CDR2 as YYNGEE. CDR3 size: 15 residues.

The chain employs TRBV10-3 and TRBJ1-1; D may be TRBD1 (5 bases). CDR3 size: 15 residues. From germline, CDR1 is ENHRY and CDR2 SYGVKD. V was pared by 4 bases and J by 1 base, with 13 bases between. The CDR3, as DNA: TGTGCCATCAGTGGTAAGGGGCTGGGGAACACTGAAGCTTTCTTT. It encodes CAISGKGLGNTEAFF.

This chain joins TRBV16 and TRBJ2-7; maybe TRBD1 (6 bases). Germline V gives CDR1 KGHSY, CDR2 FQNENV. The V gene lost 7 bases and the J gene lost 3 bases, with 19 bases spanning the gap. The CDR3 totals 15 residues. The CDR3 here is CASTPTTGGFYEQYF. CDR3 nucleotide sequence: TGTGCCAGCACCCCGACGACAGGCGGCTTCTACGAGCAGTACTTC.

The chain couples TRBV9 to TRBJ2-1, with 10 positions matching TRBD2. Losses at the gene ends were 7 bases for V and 4 bases for J; bases not matched to a gene: 2. CDR1 SGDLS and CDR2 YYNGEE come from the germline V gene. This CDR3 is 13 amino acids long. The CDR3 loop is CASGTSAYNEQFF. CDR3 in DNA: TGTGCCAGCGGGACTAGCGCATACAATGAGCAGTTCTTC. The full variable domain, completed using reference TRBV9 and TRBJ2-1, is DSGVTQTPKHLITATGQRVTLRCSPRSGDLSVYWYQQSLDQGLQFLIQYYNGEERAKGNILERFSAQQFPDLHSELNLSSLELGDSALYFCASGTSAYNEQFFGPGTRLTVL.

This chain joins TRBV27 and TRBJ2-3; a possible D gene is TRBD2 (5 bases). CDR3 length: 16 amino acids. The V and J ends lost 3 bases and 0 bases respectively, with 13 bases between them. Germline V gene data show CDR1 as MNHEY and CDR2 as SMNVEV (reference sequence). The CDR3 DNA reads as TGTGCCAGCAGTTTTGTCGGCGGGTTTAGCACAGATACGCAGTATTTT. Protein: CASSFVGGFSTDTQYF.

The chain links TRBV7-2 to TRBJ1-1; weak D call: TRBD1 (5 bases). Trimming took 5 bases from V and 5 from J, leaving 15 bases between them. The germline CDR1 and CDR2 sequences are SGHTA and FQGNSA. The CDR3 consists of 14 residues. The CDR3 DNA sequence: TGTGCCAGCAGCGCCGGTAAGGGGCAGACTGAAGCTTTCTTT. Amino acid sequence: CASSAGKGQTEAFF.

The chain recombines TRBV9 with TRBJ2-7; possibly TRBD2 for D (6 bases). Trimming took off 4 bases at V and 2 bases at J, with 10 bases between the two ends. This CDR3 is built from 13 residues. CDR1 is SGDLS, CDR2 YYNGEE, per germline. The CDR3 bases are TGTGCCAGCAGCCAGGGACTTACCTACGAGCAGTACTTC. Protein sequence: CASSQGLTYEQYF.

The CDR3 nucleotides read TGTGCCACCAGCTCAGGGGTAGGCACTGAAGCTTTCTTT. It translates to CATSSGVGTEAFF. The V call is TRBV24-1, the J call TRBJ1-1, with a weak D call TRBD1 (6 bases). This CDR3 region has 13 residues. V dropped 7 bases and J dropped 4 bases, with 12 bases sitting between them. The V gene's germline CDR1 is KGHDR and CDR2 SFDVKD.

This rearrangement joins TRBV5-4 to TRBJ2-5; weak D call: TRBD1 (6 bases). Trimming pared 1 base from V and 2 bases from J, leaving 12 bases between. CDR3 length equals 15 residues. Germline V CDR1 and CDR2: SGHNT, YYREEE (reference sequence). The chain's CDR3 is CASSLTNRAQETQYF. The CDR3 nucleotides are TGTGCCAGCAGCTTGACCAACAGGGCTCAAGAGACCCAGTACTTC.

This CDR3 is CASTAGSSGNTIYF. CDR3 bases: TGCGCCAGCACCGCGGGATCCTCTGGAAACACCATATATTTT. The chain is built from TRBV5-1 and TRBJ1-3; D is ambiguous. The CDR3 has 14 residues. The V gene's germline CDR1 is SGHRS and CDR2 YFSETQ. Trimming removed 6 bases at V and 0 bases at J, with 10 bases between.

The V call is TRBV25-1, the J call TRBJ1-5; D call uncertain. The CDR3 is made up of 12 amino acids. CDR1 is MGHDK and CDR2 is SYGVNS in the germline V gene. V gave up 5 bases and J gave up 4 bases, with 6 bases separating them. Here the CDR3 reads CASSYGNQPQHF. CDR3 nucleotide sequence: TGTGCCAGCAGTTACGGGAATCAGCCCCAGCATTTT.

The chain uses TRBV7-9 and TRBJ2-3, with 7 bases matching TRBD1. Trimming removed 5 bases from V and 0 bases from J; junction bases left unmatched: 5. This CDR3 has 15 amino acids. Looked up from germline, CDR1 is SEHNR and CDR2 is FQNEAQ (reference sequence). CDR3 amino acids: CASSLAGGSTDTQYF. The CDR3, as DNA: TGTGCCAGCAGCCTGGCAGGGGGAAGCACAGATACGCAGTATTTT.

CDR3 loop: CATYDRGRVGYGYTF. CDR3 nucleotide sequence: TGTGCCACCTACGACAGGGGGCGAGTGGGATATGGCTACACCTTC. The rearrangement uses TRBV19 and TRBJ1-2, with 10 nucleotides matching TRBD1. Germline CDR1 LNHDA, CDR2 SQIVND (reference sequence). The CDR3 has 15 residues. With 10 bases clipped from V and 5 bases from J, the junction kept 13 bases outside the gene matches.

This clone appeared a few times. The rearrangement uses TRBV7-9 and TRBJ1-1; 9 bases are a match to TRBD1. The CDR3 covers 14 residues. J gave up 6 bases and V 5 bases, and 7 bases lay outside the gene matches. The germline CDR1 and CDR2 sequences are SEHNR and FQNEAQ (reference sequence). The CDR3 DNA reads as TGTGCCAGCAGCGAGGACAGGGGAACCCCTGAAGCTTTCTTT. Protein: CASSEDRGTPEAFF.

The V gene is TRBV6-2 or TRBV6-3, the J gene TRBJ2-3; D possibly corresponds to TRBD2 (6 bases). Germline CDR1 is MNHEY and CDR2 is SVGEGT. The CDR3 contains 14 residues. With 3 bases removed from V and 4 bases from J, the gap between germline ends came to 11 bases. CDR3 DNA: TGTGCCAGCAGTTATGGCGGGATTGCAGATACGCAGTATTTT. Encoded protein: CASSYGGIADTQYF.

The rearrangement links TRBV5-6 to TRBJ1-4, with 8 bases lining up with TRBD1. Germline values: CDR1 SGHDT, CDR2 YYEEEE. Germline trimming cut 5 bases from V and 8 bases from J; bases unmatched to any gene: 8. The CDR3 contains 14 residues. CDR3 sequence reads: CASSTTGVGEKLFF. The CDR3 region has the DNA TGTGCCAGCAGTACGACAGGGGTGGGAGAAAAACTGTTTTTT.